The entry that follows covers one TCR beta chain sequence. This sample also contains other DNA sequences that code for the same CDR3. The entry originates in a study of blood T cell repertoires in COVID-19. Sequencing used immunoSEQ multiplex PCR; TCRdb keeps in-frame clones, though not all of them. The sample yields 130,000 or so clones, about four fifths seen once. This CDR3 is 14 amino acids long. CDR1 and CDR2 (germline): MNHEY, SVGAGI. The V gene end was trimmed by 5 bases and the J gene end by 0 bases; junction bases not matched to a gene: 1. J is TRBJ2-7 and V is TRBV6-5; 10 nucleotides match TRBD1. The sequenced sample was peripheral blood. The source is a man aged 25-45 years with COVID-19, enrolled during active disease. CDR3 sequence (DNA): TGTGCCAGCAGTCGACAGGGGGCCTCCTACGAGCAGTACTTC. Amino acid sequence: CASSRQGASYEQYF.